The TCR beta chain under discussion was sequenced for a study of monozygotic twins with inflammatory bowel disease. Molecular identifiers with 6-nucleotide sample barcodes were added during cDNA synthesis via template switching. No DNA is given; TCRdb re-called the 5' RACE reads and lists each CDR3 protein once. This sample's clone table lists fewer than 450,000 distinct CDR3 sequences. The CDR3 extends over 13 amino acids. The germline gives CDR1 LGHNA, CDR2 YNFKEQ. This TCR was recovered from a human donor with ulcerative colitis or Crohn's disease, or a healthy co-twin of an affected twin (not recorded which). Sequencing used blood. The chain links TRBV4-2 to TRBJ2-7. CDR3 in amino acids: CASSQGVTYEQYF.